The 22 T cell receptor beta chains below come from one sample, sequenced in a study of response to subunit inactivated influenza vaccine. One entry per CDR3 protein, called by TCRdb with MiXCR from the RT-PCR reads. The table has about 780,000 distinct CDR3 sequences, around 18% seen once. Here the sequenced sample was PBMCs from blood, taken 5 days after vaccination. The receptors stem from a man aged 50 or older who received an inactivated influenza vaccine.

V usage is TRBV12-3 or TRBV12-4 and J usage is TRBJ1-5; TRBD1 matches 8 bases. The CDR3 covers 17 residues. Trimming removed 5 bases from V and 0 bases from J; junction bases left unmatched: 9. The CDR3 DNA reads TGTGCCAGCAGTCCCCGGTCAGGGGGCATTAGCAATCAGCCCCAGCATTTT. It codes for CASSPRSGGISNQPQHF.

This clonotype has just a few counts. The rearrangement links TRBV27 to TRBJ1-1, with D possibly being TRBD1 (5 bases). CDR3 length: 11 amino acids. V gave up 4 bases and J gave up 8 bases, with 8 bases separating them. Looked up from germline, CDR1 is MNHEY and CDR2 is SMNVEV (reference sequence). This CDR3 reads CASSSYREAFF. The CDR3 DNA is TGTGCCAGCAGTTCTTACAGGGAAGCTTTCTTT.

This chain uses TRBV9 with TRBJ2-3, with TRBD1 identical over 8 bases. V gave up 0 bases and J gave up 5 bases; unmatched junction bases: 5. The CDR3 totals 15 residues. Germline values: CDR1 SGDLS, CDR2 YYNGEE. The CDR3 DNA reads TGTGCCAGCAGCGTAGAGCCAGGGGGCAAAGATACGCAGTATTTT. It specifies CASSVEPGGKDTQYF.

A few counts support this clonotype. The rearrangement joins TRBV15 to TRBJ2-1; a possible D gene is TRBD1 (6 bases). CDR3 length: 15 amino acids. Germline V gene lookup returns CDR1 LNHNV and CDR2 YYDKDF (reference sequence). V lost 5 bases and J lost 5, with 16 bases in between. The CDR3 spells CATSGRWGLHNEQFF. CDR3 nucleotides: TGTGCCACCAGCGGGCGTTGGGGGCTGCACAATGAGCAGTTCTTC.

This clonotype was seen a handful of times. This chain uses TRBV7-8 with TRBJ2-3; maybe TRBD1 (5 bases). Trimming removed 4 bases from V and 2 bases from J, with 10 bases in between. Germline V gene sequence: CDR1 SGHVS, CDR2 FQNEAQ. This CDR3 region has 14 residues. DNA for the CDR3: TGTGCCAGCAGCTCCCTGGGGCCCACAGATACGCAGTATTTT. It is translated as CASSSLGPTDTQYF.

This clonotype was picked up one time. The V and J genes are TRBV20-1 and TRBJ2-2; tentatively, D is TRBD2 (6 bases). With 0 bases removed from V and 1 base from J, the gap between germline ends came to 9 bases. Per the germline V gene, CDR1 is DFQATT and CDR2 is SNEGSKA (reference sequence). There are 15 residues in the CDR3. The chain's CDR3 is CSARDPRGNTGELFF. In DNA form, the CDR3 reads TGCAGTGCTAGAGATCCGCGGGGGAACACCGGGGAGCTGTTTTTT.

This clonotype has a handful of counts. The chain carries TRBV5-5 and TRBJ2-5, with D unclear. The V and J ends lost 4 bases and 4 bases respectively, with 14 bases between them. Germline V CDR1 and CDR2: SGHKS, YYEKEE (reference sequence). CDR3 length: 14 residues. CDR3 region: CASSLTVKGETQYF. The CDR3 nucleotides are TGTGCCAGCAGCCTTACGGTGAAAGGAGAGACCCAGTACTTC.

This clonotype occurred a few times. The rearrangement uses TRBV6-1 and TRBJ2-6, with D uncertain. The CDR3 contains 16 residues. V shed 6 bases and J shed 0 bases, with 12 bases lying between them. CDR1 MNHNS and CDR2 SASEGT come from the germline V gene. CDR3 protein: CASSRGRSSGANVLTF. In DNA, the CDR3 is TGTGCCAGCAGCCGCGGCCGGAGCTCTGGGGCCAACGTCCTGACTTTC.

This clonotype has just a few counts. The genes are TRBV11-2 and TRBJ1-1, with D possibly TRBD1 on 5 matching bases. Germline CDR1 and CDR2: SGHAT and FQNNGV. The CDR3 length is 13 residues. The germline V and J ends were trimmed by 9 bases and 4 bases, with 15 bases remaining between them. CDR3 coding DNA: TGTGCCAGTACTAGATCAGGGCGCACTGAAGCTTTCTTT. Translation: CASTRSGRTEAFF. The variable domain in full, completed from reference TRBV11-2 and TRBJ1-1, reads EAGVAQSPRYKIIEKRQSVAFWCNPISGHATLYWYQQILGQGPKLLIQFQNNGVVDDSQLPKDRFSAERLKGVDSTLKIQPAKLEDSAVYLCASTRSGRTEAFFGQGTRLTVV.

This clonotype was seen only a few times. The gene calls are TRBV5-1 and TRBJ1-2; D might be TRBD1 (6 bases). CDR3 length: 13 residues. The V end was cut by 4 bases, the J end by 2 bases, with 9 bases between. Germline assignment: CDR1 SGHRS and CDR2 YFSETQ. The CDR3 coding sequence is TGCGCCAGCAGCGAGGACAGAAACTATGGCTACACCTTC. It yields the protein CASSEDRNYGYTF.

This clonotype was counted at least ten times. The gene calls are TRBV6-1 and TRBJ2-1; D gene ambiguous. CDR1 and CDR2 from the germline V gene are MNHNS and SASEGT. Trimming took 5 bases from V and 7 from J, leaving 21 bases between them. CDR3 length equals 16 residues. As DNA, the CDR3 is TGTGCCAGCAGTCCCCGGGTCTCTAACCGTGGGAATGAGCAGTTCTTC. Translating it yields CASSPRVSNRGNEQFF.

The chain has TRBV6-5 and TRBJ2-3; no definite D call. Germline loops: CDR1 MNHEY, CDR2 SVGAGI. The CDR3 is 15 residues long. With 1 base removed from V and 4 bases from J, the gap between germline ends came to 12 bases. The DNA of the CDR3 is TGTGCCAGCAGTTACTGGTTCCCCGTCCCAGATACGCAGTATTTT. This codes for CASSYWFPVPDTQYF.

This clonotype was picked up a small number of times. CDR3 amino acids: CSVSRTNEQFF. The CDR3 region has the DNA TGCAGCGTATCCAGGACCAATGAGCAGTTCTTC. The rearrangement links TRBV29-1 to TRBJ2-1; no definite D call. The CDR3 extends over 11 amino acids. V was trimmed by 6 bases and J by 6 bases, leaving 9 bases between them. Germline V gene lookup returns CDR1 SQVTM and CDR2 ANQGSEA.

CDR3 protein: CASSLDGELAKNIQYF. CDR3 DNA: TGTGCCAGCAGCTTGGATGGAGAGCTAGCCAAAAACATTCAGTACTTC. J is TRBJ2-4 and V is TRBV5-6; no definite D call. V shed 0 bases and J shed 0 bases, with 10 bases lying between them. Germline CDR1 is SGHDT and CDR2 is YYEEEE. The CDR3 is made up of 16 amino acids. The full variable domain, its missing parts supplied by reference TRBV5-6 and TRBJ2-4, is DAGVTQSPTHLIKTRGQQVTLRCSPKSGHDTVSWYQQALGQGPQFIFQYYEEEERQRGNFPDRFSGHQFPNYSSELNVNALLLGDSALYLCASSLDGELAKNIQYFGAGTRLSVL.

This clonotype was seen a handful of times. V is TRBV13 and J is TRBJ2-1, with 8 bases fitting TRBD1. CDR3 length: 14 amino acids. Germline-derived CDR1 and CDR2 are PRHDT and FYEKMQ (reference sequence). V lost 5 bases and J lost 9; bases outside the gene matches: 9. In DNA, the CDR3 is TGTGCCAGCAGCCAACAGGGGGTTCGGGGTGAGCAGTTCTTC. It translates to CASSQQGVRGEQFF.

In its sample, this clonotype was seen a few times. The DNA of the CDR3 is TGCAGTGCTAGTCCTAAGCCAGGGCGTTACACTGAAGCTTTCTTT. This gives the protein CSASPKPGRYTEAFF. V and J are TRBV20-1 and TRBJ1-1, with D possibly being TRBD1 (5 bases). Germline CDR1 is DFQATT and CDR2 is SNEGSKA (reference sequence). This CDR3 region has 15 residues. Trimming stripped 3 bases from V and 3 bases from J, with 17 bases between.

The rearrangement links TRBV6-5 to TRBJ2-3; 9 bases map to TRBD1. V shed 4 bases, J shed 0 bases, and the junction held 11 bases outside the gene matches. The V gene's germline CDR1 is MNHEY and CDR2 SVGAGI. The CDR3 loop spans 18 amino acids. The CDR3 DNA is TGTGCCAGCAGTTTCGGACAGGGGCCGCGTGCTAGCACAGATACGCAGTATTTT. Amino acids: CASSFGQGPRASTDTQYF.

There are many counts of this clonotype. The chain couples TRBV29-1 to TRBJ2-1; 7 bases align to TRBD2. The CDR3 covers 12 residues. With 3 bases clipped from V and 6 bases from J, the junction kept 2 bases outside the gene matches. Looked up from germline, CDR1 is SQVTM and CDR2 is ANQGSEA. The CDR3 reads CSVDREVNEQFF. The DNA of the CDR3 is TGCAGCGTTGACCGGGAGGTCAATGAGCAGTTCTTC.

About this clonotype: A much bigger clone sits one base away, suggesting this may be a read error. The chain recombines TRBV10-3 with TRBJ2-7; 8 bases are shared with TRBD1. V was clipped by 0 bases and J by 6 bases; unmatched bases: 19. Germline V gene data show CDR1 as ENHRY and CDR2 as SYGVKD. The CDR3 runs 19 residues. The CDR3 protein is CAISESPPYWTGLDGEQYF. The CDR3 DNA follows: TGTGCCATCAGTGAGTCGCCCCCTTACTGGACAGGGCTCGATGGCGAGCAGTACTTC.

This clonotype was counted between two and nine times. V usage is TRBV29-1 and J usage is TRBJ2-7; TRBD2 matches 7 bases. The CDR3 is 15 residues long. Germline values: CDR1 SQVTM, CDR2 ANQGSEA. V was pared by 6 bases and J by 0 bases, with 11 bases of the junction left unmatched. Here the CDR3 reads CSVRAGSPLSYEQYF. CDR3 DNA sequence: TGCAGCGTAAGAGCGGGGAGTCCCCTCTCCTACGAGCAGTACTTC.

The chain couples TRBV20-1 to TRBJ2-7; D not certain. The CDR3 consists of 13 residues. Trimming stripped 3 bases from V and 2 bases from J, with 11 bases between. Germline CDR1 is DFQATT and CDR2 is SNEGSKA (reference sequence). CDR3 protein: CSASDQTPYEQYF. CDR3 DNA: TGCAGTGCTAGCGACCAAACACCCTACGAGCAGTACTTC.

Only one count was recorded for this clonotype. The rearrangement joins TRBV27 to TRBJ2-2; TRBD1 matches at 7 bases. V trimming: 6 bases; J trimming: 0 bases; junction bases outside the gene matches: 7. CDR1 is MNHEY and CDR2 is SMNVEV in the germline V gene (reference sequence). The CDR3 has 16 residues. The CDR3 nucleotides are TGTGCCAGCAGCCGCGACAGGGCTCCGAACACCGGGGAGCTGTTTTTT. Its protein is CASSRDRAPNTGELFF.